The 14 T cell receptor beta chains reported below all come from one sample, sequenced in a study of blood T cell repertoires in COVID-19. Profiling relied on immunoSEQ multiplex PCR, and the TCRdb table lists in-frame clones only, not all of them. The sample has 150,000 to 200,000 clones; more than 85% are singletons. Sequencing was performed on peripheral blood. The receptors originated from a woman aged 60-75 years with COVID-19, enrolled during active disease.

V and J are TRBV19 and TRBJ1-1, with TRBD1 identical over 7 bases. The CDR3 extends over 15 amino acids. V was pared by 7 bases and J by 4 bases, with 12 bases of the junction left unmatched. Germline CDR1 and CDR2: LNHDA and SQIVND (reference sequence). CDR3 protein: CASTHFLRQGTEAFF. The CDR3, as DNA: TGTGCCAGTACCCATTTTCTCCGACAGGGCACTGAAGCTTTCTTT.

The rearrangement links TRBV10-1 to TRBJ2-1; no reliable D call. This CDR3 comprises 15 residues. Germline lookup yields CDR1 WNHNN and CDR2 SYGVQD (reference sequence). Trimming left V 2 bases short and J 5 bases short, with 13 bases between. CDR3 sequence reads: CASSEREENNNEQFF. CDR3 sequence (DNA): TGCGCCAGCAGTGAGAGAGAGGAAAATAACAATGAGCAGTTCTTC.

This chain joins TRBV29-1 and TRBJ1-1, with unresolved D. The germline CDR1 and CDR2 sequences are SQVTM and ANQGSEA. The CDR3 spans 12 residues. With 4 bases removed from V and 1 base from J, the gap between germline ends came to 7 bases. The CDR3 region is CSVGAQNTEAFF. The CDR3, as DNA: TGCAGCGTTGGGGCCCAGAACACTGAAGCTTTCTTT.

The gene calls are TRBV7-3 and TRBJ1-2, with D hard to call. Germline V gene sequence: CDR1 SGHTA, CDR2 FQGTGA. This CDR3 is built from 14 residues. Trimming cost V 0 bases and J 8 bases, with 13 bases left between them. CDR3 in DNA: TGTGCCAGCAGCTTAACGTCGGCCGGAGGGGGCTACACCTTC. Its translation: CASSLTSAGGGYTF.

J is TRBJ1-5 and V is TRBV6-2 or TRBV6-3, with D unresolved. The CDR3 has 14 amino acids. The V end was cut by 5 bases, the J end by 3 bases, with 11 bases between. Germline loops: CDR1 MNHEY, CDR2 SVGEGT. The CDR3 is CASSLTLHNQPQHF. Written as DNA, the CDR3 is TGTGCCAGCAGTCTGACACTGCACAATCAGCCCCAGCATTTT.

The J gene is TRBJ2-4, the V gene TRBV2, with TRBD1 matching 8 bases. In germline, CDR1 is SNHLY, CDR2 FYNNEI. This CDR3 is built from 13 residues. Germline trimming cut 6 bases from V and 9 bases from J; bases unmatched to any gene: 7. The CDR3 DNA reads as TGTGCCAGCAGGGACAGGGCTGGGGGCATTCAGTACTTC. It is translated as CASRDRAGGIQYF.

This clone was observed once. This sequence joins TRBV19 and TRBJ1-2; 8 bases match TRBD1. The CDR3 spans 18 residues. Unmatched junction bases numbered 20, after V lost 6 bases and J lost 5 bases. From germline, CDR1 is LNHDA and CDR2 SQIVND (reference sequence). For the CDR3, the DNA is TGTGCCAGTAGGGAGGATTTTCTCGGACAGGGCCCTTTATATGGCTACACCTTC. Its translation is CASREDFLGQGPLYGYTF.

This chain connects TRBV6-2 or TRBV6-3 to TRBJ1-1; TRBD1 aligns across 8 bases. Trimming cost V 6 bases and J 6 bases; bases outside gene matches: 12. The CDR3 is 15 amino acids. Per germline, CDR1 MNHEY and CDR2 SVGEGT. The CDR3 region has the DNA TGTGCCAGCAGCCCCGTGAGCTTGGACAGGGCTGAAGCTTTCTTT. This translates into CASSPVSLDRAEAFF.

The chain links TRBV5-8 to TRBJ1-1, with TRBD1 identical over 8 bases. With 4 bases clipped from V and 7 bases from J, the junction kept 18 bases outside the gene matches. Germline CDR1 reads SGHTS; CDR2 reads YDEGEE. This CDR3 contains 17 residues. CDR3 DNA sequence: TGTGCCAGCAGCGGAAACCCCCGGCGGACAGGGAGGAATGAAGCTTTCTTT. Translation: CASSGNPRRTGRNEAFF.

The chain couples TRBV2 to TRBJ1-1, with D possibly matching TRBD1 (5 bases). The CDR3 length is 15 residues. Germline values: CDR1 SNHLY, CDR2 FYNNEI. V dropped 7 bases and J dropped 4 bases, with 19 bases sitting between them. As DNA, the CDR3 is TGTGCCAGCAATACTCCCTTGGGGGAGGGCACTGAAGCTTTCTTT. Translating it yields CASNTPLGEGTEAFF.

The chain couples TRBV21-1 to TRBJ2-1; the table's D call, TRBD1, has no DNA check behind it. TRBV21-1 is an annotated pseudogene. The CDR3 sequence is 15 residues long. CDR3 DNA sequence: TGTGCCAGCAGCTACCGGGACAGACTATTGGGTGAGCAGTTCTTC. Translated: CASSYRDRLLGEQFF.

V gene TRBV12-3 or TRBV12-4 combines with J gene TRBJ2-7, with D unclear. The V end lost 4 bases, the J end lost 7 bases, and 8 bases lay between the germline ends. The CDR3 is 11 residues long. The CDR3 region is CASSSSGEQYF. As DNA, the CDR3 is TGTGCCAGCAGTTCCAGTGGTGAGCAGTACTTC.

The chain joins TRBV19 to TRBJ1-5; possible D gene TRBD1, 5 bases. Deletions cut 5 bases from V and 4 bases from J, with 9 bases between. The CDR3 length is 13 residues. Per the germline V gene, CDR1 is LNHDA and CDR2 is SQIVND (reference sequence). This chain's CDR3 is CASSPQVNQPQHF. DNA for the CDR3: TGTGCCAGTAGTCCACAGGTTAATCAGCCCCAGCATTTT.

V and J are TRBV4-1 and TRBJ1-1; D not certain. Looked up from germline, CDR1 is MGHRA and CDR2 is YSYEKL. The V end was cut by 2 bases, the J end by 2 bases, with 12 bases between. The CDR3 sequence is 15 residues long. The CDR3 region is CASSQPGPPNTEAFF. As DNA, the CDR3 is TGCGCCAGCAGCCAACCGGGTCCACCTAACACTGAAGCTTTCTTT.